These 19 T cell receptor beta chains were sequenced from one sample in a study of shared clonotypes between healthy human individuals. Data came from immunoSEQ multiplex PCR; TCRdb stores just in-frame clones and leaves some out. This sample carries about 1 million clones, around 82% of them seen once, and the ten largest clones take roughly 0.56%. Sequencing was done on a sample of memory CD4+ T cells from PBMCs. Subset reported: CD45RA-negative fraction. Receptors originate from a man between 18 and 29 years old in good health. Some clones in this sample may be carry-over from other donors' samples.

Only a few counts were recorded for this clone. J is TRBJ2-7 and V is TRBV14; D may be TRBD1 (5 bases). The germline gives CDR1 SGHDN, CDR2 FVKESK. Trimming took 0 bases from V and 0 from J, leaving 21 bases between them. This CDR3 comprises 19 residues. The DNA for the CDR3 is TGTGCCAGCAGCCAAGATGAGGTAGGGGCGCCACGAAGCTCCTACGAGCAGTACTTC. Amino acids: CASSQDEVGAPRSSYEQYF.

CDR3 sequence (DNA): TGTGCCAGCGCCCTACTGGCCTACGAGCAGTACTTC. As protein: CASALLAYEQYF. This chain connects TRBV2 to TRBJ2-7; no definite D call. Germline V gene data show CDR1 as SNHLY and CDR2 as FYNNEI. This CDR3 spans 12 amino acids. The V end was cut by 8 bases, the J end by 2 bases, with 10 bases between.

V usage is TRBV6-5 and J usage is TRBJ2-3; TRBD2 might be the D (6 bases). Germline CDR1 reads MNHEY; CDR2 reads SVGAGI. Trimming shortened V by 6 bases and J by 4 bases, and 11 bases separated the two germline ends. This CDR3 is built from 13 residues. DNA for the CDR3: TGTGCCAGCAGGTCCCCGGGGGCAGATACGCAGTATTTT. Its protein is CASRSPGADTQYF.

The chain employs TRBV28 and TRBJ2-7, with 7 bases aligning to TRBD1. The CDR3 runs 16 residues. Unmatched junction bases numbered 13, after V lost 6 bases and J lost 2 bases. Germline CDR1 and CDR2: MDHEN and SYDVKM. The CDR3 region is CASRQPPGQRPYEQYF. CDR3 DNA sequence: TGTGCCAGCAGACAACCCCCGGGACAGAGGCCCTACGAGCAGTACTTC.

V gene TRBV4-1 combines with J gene TRBJ1-5; TRBD1 might be the D (5 bases). The CDR3 runs to 17 residues. Trimming took 4 bases from V and 1 from J, leaving 17 bases between them. Germline-derived CDR1 and CDR2 are MGHRA and YSYEKL. For the CDR3, the DNA is TGCGCCAGCAGCCGGGGGGGATCCAGGGAGAGCAATCAGCCCCAGCATTTT. Its protein product is CASSRGGSRESNQPQHF.

This chain uses TRBV7-9 with TRBJ2-7; D gene uncertain. Trimming removed 1 base at V and 9 bases at J, with 10 bases between. The CDR3 totals 12 residues. Germline V gives CDR1 SEHNR, CDR2 FQNEAQ (reference sequence). The chain's CDR3 is CASSLDLSRQYF. CDR3 sequence (DNA): TGTGCCAGCAGCTTAGATCTCTCTAGGCAGTACTTC.

V gene TRBV4-2 combines with J gene TRBJ2-5, with D hard to call. Germline assignment: CDR1 LGHNA and CDR2 YNFKEQ. V was pared by 0 bases and J by 5 bases, with 10 bases between. This CDR3 spans 14 amino acids. CDR3 loop: CASSQERLGETQYF. As DNA, the CDR3 is TGTGCCAGCAGCCAAGAACGGCTCGGGGAGACCCAGTACTTC.

V is TRBV9 and J is TRBJ2-1; D is possibly TRBD2 (5 bases). Deletions cut 2 bases from V and 2 bases from J, with 11 bases between. Germline V gene lookup returns CDR1 SGDLS and CDR2 YYNGEE. The CDR3 is 15 amino acids. The CDR3 region is CASSVGEPTYNEQFF. The CDR3 DNA reads as TGTGCCAGCAGCGTTGGGGAGCCCACCTACAATGAGCAGTTCTTC.

V and J are TRBV5-5 and TRBJ2-7; 8 positions match TRBD2. The germline V gene encodes CDR1 SGHKS and CDR2 YYEKEE (reference sequence). The J segment lost 6 bases and the V segment lost 6 bases, leaving 11 bases of the junction unmatched. This CDR3 contains 14 residues. This CDR3 is CASNPGGSGGEQYF. DNA for the CDR3: TGTGCCAGCAACCCGGGTGGGAGCGGGGGCGAGCAGTACTTC.

The chain is built from TRBV28 and TRBJ1-2; no firm D call. This CDR3 is built from 13 residues. Trimming pared 5 bases from V and 7 bases from J, leaving 14 bases between. Germline-derived CDR1 and CDR2 are MDHEN and SYDVKM. CDR3 region: CASSMGQEPGYTF. The DNA of the CDR3 is TGTGCCAGCAGTATGGGCCAGGAGCCTGGCTACACCTTC.

The rearrangement links TRBV30 to TRBJ2-7, with D possibly being TRBD1 or TRBD2 (5 bases each). Germline-derived CDR1 and CDR2 are GTSNPN and SVGIG (reference sequence). CDR3 length: 14 amino acids. Trimming pared 3 bases from V and 6 bases from J, leaving 18 bases between. CDR3 amino acids: CAWRRKGLAAEQYF. The CDR3 coding sequence is TGTGCCTGGAGACGGAAGGGGCTAGCAGCCGAGCAGTACTTC.

The chain combines TRBV10-1 with TRBJ1-1; TRBD1 aligns across 7 bases. V trimming: 7 bases; J trimming: 5 bases; junction bases outside the gene matches: 13. The CDR3 runs 15 residues. Germline assignment: CDR1 WNHNN and CDR2 SYGVQD (reference sequence). The DNA of the CDR3 is TGCGCCAGCACTCAGGGGACTGAACAGGGGACTGAAGCTTTCTTT. Its translation is CASTQGTEQGTEAFF.

The V and J genes are TRBV6-5 and TRBJ2-7, with 9 bases that match TRBD1. Germline V lookup: CDR1 MNHEY, CDR2 SVGAGI. V lost 6 bases to trimming and J lost 7 bases; unmatched junction nucleotides: 7. The CDR3 has 13 residues. The DNA of the CDR3 is TGTGCCAGCAGGTTGGGACAGGGTGGTGAGCAGTACTTC. As protein: CASRLGQGGEQYF.

V and J are TRBV11-2 and TRBJ2-1; a weak D match, TRBD2 (6 bases). The CDR3 sequence is 17 residues long. The V end was cut by 8 bases, the J end by 0 bases, with 20 bases between. The V gene's germline CDR1 is SGHAT and CDR2 FQNNGV. DNA for the CDR3: TGTGCCAGCGGGGTACGGAGCGGGTGGGGCTCCTACAATGAGCAGTTCTTC. As protein: CASGVRSGWGSYNEQFF.

In this sample, this clone turned up once. This chain joins TRBV5-5 and TRBJ2-5; TRBD2 matches at 9 bases. V shed 4 bases and J 2 bases; nucleotides not matched to a gene: 12. The germline gives CDR1 SGHKS, CDR2 YYEKEE (reference sequence). CDR3 size: 17 residues. CDR3 nucleotides: TGTGCCAGCAGCCCAACACCTCGACTAGCGGCTCAAGAGACCCAGTACTTC. It yields the protein CASSPTPRLAAQETQYF.

CDR3 DNA sequence: TGTGCCAGCAGTTTAAAAGACAGTCCGAAATACGAGCAGTACTTC. Amino acid sequence: CASSLKDSPKYEQYF. The chain has TRBV27 and TRBJ2-7; possibly TRBD1 for D (5 bases). The V end was cut by 2 bases, the J end by 4 bases, with 15 bases between. The germline CDR1 and CDR2 sequences are MNHEY and SMNVEV (reference sequence). The CDR3 length is 15 residues.

This chain uses TRBV7-2 with TRBJ2-3; tentative D call: TRBD2 (5 bases). Per the germline V gene, CDR1 is SGHTA and CDR2 is FQGNSA. The CDR3 extends over 13 amino acids. The V and J ends lost 6 bases and 5 bases respectively, with 12 bases between them. CDR3: CASRTTSVDTQYF. The CDR3 DNA follows: TGTGCCAGCAGAACAACTAGTGTAGATACGCAGTATTTT.

V and J are TRBV5-1 and TRBJ1-2; a weak D match, TRBD1 (5 bases). Trimming pared 4 bases from V and 0 bases from J, leaving 10 bases between. Looked up from germline, CDR1 is SGHRS and CDR2 is YFSETQ. This CDR3 is 14 amino acids long. The CDR3 region is CASSLDTPNYGYTF. The CDR3 nucleotides read TGCGCCAGCAGCCTGGACACCCCTAACTATGGCTACACCTTC.

The CDR3 is CASSPGRGGYEQYF. For the CDR3, the DNA is TGTGCCAGCAGCCCGGGGCGGGGTGGTTACGAGCAGTACTTC. The V gene is TRBV7-2, the J gene TRBJ2-7, with D possibly TRBD2 on 6 matching bases. Germline lookup yields CDR1 SGHTA and CDR2 FQGNSA. Between the trimmed V and J ends, which lost 5 bases and 4 bases, there was a span of 15 bases. The CDR3 is 14 amino acids.